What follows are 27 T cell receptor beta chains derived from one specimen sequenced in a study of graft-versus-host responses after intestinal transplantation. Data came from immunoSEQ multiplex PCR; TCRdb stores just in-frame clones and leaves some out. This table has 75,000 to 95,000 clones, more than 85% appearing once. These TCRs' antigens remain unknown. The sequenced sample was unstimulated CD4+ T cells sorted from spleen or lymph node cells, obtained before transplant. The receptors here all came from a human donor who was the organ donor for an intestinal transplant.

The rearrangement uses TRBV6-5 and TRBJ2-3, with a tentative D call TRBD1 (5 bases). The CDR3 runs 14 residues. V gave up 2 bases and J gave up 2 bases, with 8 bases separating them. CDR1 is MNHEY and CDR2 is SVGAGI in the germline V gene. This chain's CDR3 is CASSYDSITDTQYF. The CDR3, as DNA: TGTGCCAGCAGTTACGACAGCATCACAGATACGCAGTATTTT.

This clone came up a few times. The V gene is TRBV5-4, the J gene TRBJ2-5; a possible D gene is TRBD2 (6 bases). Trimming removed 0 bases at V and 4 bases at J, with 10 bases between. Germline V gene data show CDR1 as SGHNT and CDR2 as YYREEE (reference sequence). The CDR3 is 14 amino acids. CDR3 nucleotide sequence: TGTGCCAGCAGCTTGGTTTGGGACTTAGAGACCCAGTACTTC. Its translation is CASSLVWDLETQYF.

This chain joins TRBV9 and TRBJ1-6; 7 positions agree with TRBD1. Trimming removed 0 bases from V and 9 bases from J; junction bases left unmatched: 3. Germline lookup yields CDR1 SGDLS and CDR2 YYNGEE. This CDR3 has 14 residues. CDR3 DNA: TGTGCCAGCAGCGTAGGGGACAGAGGTTCACCCCTCCACTTT. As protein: CASSVGDRGSPLHF. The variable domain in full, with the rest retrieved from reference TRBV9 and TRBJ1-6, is DSGVTQTPKHLITATGQRVTLRCSPRSGDLSVYWYQQSLDQGLQFLIQYYNGEERAKGNILERFSAQQFPDLHSELNLSSLELGDSALYFCASSVGDRGSPLHFGNGTRLTVT.

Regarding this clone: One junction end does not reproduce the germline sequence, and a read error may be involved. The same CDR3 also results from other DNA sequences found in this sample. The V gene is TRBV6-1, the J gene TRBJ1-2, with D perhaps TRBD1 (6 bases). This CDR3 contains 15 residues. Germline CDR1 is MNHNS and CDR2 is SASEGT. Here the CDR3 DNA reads TGCGCCAGCAGTCGCGGGGGCAGGACTAACTATGGCTACACCTTC. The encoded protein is CASSRGGRTNYGYTF.

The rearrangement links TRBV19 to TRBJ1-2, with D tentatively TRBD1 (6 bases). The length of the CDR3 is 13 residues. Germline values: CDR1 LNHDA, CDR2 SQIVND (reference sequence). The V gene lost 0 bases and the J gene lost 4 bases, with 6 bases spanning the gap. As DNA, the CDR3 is TGTGCCAGTAGTATAGAACAGGGCTATGGCTACACCTTC. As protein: CASSIEQGYGYTF. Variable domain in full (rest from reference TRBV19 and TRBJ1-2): DGGITQSPKYLFRKEGQNVTLSCEQNLNHDAMYWYRQDPGQGLRLIYYSQIVNDFQKGDIAEGYSVSREKKESFPLTVTSAQKNPTAFYLCASSIEQGYGYTFGSGTRLTVV.

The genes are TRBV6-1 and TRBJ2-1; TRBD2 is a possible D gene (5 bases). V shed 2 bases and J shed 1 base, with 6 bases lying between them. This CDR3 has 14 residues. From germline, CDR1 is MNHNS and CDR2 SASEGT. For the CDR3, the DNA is TGTGCCAGCAGTGAATCGGGGTCCTACAATGAGCAGTTCTTC. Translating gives CASSESGSYNEQFF.

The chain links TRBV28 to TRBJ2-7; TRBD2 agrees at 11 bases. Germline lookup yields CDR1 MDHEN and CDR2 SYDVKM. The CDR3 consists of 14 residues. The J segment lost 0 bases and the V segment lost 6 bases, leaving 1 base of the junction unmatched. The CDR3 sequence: CASRTSGSSYEQYF. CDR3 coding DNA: TGTGCCAGCAGAACTAGCGGGAGCTCCTACGAGCAGTACTTC.

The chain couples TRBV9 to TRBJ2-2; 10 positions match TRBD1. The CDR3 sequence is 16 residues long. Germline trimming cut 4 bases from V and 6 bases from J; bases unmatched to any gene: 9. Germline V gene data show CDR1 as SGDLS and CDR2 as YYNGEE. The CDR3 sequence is CASSPRGDRGSGELFF. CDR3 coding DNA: TGTGCCAGCAGCCCTAGGGGGGACAGGGGTTCCGGGGAGCTGTTTTTT.

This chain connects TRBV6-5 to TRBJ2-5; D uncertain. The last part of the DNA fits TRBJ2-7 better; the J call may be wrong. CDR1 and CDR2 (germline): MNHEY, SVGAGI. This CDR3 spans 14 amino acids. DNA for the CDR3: TGTGCCAGCAGTTACTCCAGGTCCCTCTACGAGCAGTACTTC. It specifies CASSYSRSLYEQYF.

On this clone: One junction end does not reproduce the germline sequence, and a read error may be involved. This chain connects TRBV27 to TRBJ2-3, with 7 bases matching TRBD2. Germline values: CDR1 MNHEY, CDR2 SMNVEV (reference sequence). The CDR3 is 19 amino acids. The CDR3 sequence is CVSAGRDYQPGRGPDTQYF. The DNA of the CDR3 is TGTGTCAGCGCTGGACGGGACTACCAACCTGGGCGGGGTCCAGATACGCAGTATTTT.

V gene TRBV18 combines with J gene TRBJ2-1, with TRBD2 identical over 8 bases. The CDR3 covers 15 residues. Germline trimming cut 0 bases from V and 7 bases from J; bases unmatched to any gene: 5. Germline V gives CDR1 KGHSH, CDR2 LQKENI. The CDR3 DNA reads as TGTGCCAGCTCACCACCGGCGGGAGGTGCGAATGAGCAGTTCTTC. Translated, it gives CASSPPAGGANEQFF.

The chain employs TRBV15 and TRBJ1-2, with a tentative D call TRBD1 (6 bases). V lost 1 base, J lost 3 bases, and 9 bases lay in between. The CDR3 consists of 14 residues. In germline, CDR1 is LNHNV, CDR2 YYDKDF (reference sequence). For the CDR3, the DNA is TGTGCCACCAGCAGAGCAGGGGTTGACTATGGCTACACCTTC. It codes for CATSRAGVDYGYTF.

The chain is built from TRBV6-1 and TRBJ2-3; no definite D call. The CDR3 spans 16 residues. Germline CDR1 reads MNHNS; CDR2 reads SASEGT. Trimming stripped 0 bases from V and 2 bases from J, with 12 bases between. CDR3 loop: CASSEAAAANTDTQYF. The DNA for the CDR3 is TGTGCCAGCAGTGAAGCCGCTGCGGCAAACACAGATACGCAGTATTTT.

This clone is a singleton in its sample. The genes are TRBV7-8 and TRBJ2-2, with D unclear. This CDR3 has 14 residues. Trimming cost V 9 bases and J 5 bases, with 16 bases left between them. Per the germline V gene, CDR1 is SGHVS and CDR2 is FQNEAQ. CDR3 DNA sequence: TGTGCCAGTTCAGGATTCGGAAAGACCGGGGAGCTGTTTTTT. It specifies CASSGFGKTGELFF.

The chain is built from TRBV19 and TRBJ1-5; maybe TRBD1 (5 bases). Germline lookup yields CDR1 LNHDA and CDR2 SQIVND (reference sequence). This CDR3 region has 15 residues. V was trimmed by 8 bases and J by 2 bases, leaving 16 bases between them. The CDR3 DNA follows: TGTGCCAGTTCCCTCGGGGGATATGGCAATCAGCCCCAGCATTTT. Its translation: CASSLGGYGNQPQHF.

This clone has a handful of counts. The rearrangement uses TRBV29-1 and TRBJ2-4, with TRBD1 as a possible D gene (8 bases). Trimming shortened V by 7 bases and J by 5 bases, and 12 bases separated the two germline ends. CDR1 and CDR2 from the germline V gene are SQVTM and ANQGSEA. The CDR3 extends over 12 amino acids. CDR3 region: CSGTGGENIQYF. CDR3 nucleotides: TGCAGCGGTACAGGGGGGGAAAACATTCAGTACTTC. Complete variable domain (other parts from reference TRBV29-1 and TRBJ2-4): SAVISQKPSRDICQRGTSLTIQCQVDSQVTMMFWYRQQPGQSLTLIATANQGSEATYESGFVIDKFPISRPNLTFSTLTVSNMSPEDSSIYLCSGTGGENIQYFGAGTRLSVL.

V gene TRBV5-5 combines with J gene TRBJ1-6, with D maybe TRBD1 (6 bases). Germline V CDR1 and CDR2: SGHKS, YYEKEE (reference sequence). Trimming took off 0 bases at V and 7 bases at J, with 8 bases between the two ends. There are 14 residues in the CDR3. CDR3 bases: TGTGCCAGCAGCTTGGGGACAGAAAATTCACCCCTCCACTTT. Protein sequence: CASSLGTENSPLHF.

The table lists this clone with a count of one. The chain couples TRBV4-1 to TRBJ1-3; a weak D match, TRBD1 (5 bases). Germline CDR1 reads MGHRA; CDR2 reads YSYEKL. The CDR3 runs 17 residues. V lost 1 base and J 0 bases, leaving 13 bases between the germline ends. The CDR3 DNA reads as TGCGCCAGCAGCCAAGCGCGGGGGGTTCTCTCTGGAAACACCATATATTTT. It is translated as CASSQARGVLSGNTIYF.

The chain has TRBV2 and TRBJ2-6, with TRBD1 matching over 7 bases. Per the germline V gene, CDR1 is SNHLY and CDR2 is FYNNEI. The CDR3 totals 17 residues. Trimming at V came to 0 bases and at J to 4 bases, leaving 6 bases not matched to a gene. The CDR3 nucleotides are TGTGCCAGCAGTGAAGCTCGTAGGGGGCACGGGGCCAACGTCCTGACTTTC. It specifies CASSEARRGHGANVLTF. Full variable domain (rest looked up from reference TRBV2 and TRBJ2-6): EPEVTQTPSHQVTQMGQEVILRCVPISNHLYFYWYRQILGQKVEFLVSFYNNEISEKSEIFDDQFSVERPDGSNFTLKIRSTKLEDSAMYFCASSEARRGHGANVLTFGAGSRLTVL.

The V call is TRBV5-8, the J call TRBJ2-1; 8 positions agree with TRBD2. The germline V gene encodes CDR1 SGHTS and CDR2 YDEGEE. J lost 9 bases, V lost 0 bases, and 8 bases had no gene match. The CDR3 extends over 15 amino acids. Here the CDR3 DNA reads TGTGCCAGCAGCTTGGGGCGGCGGGGGGTAGGTGAGCAGTTCTTC. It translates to CASSLGRRGVGEQFF. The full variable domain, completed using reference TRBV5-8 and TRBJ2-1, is EAGVTQSPTHLIKTRGQQATLRCSPISGHTSVYWYQQALGLGLQFLLWYDEGEERNRGNFPPRFSGRQFPNYSSELNVNALELEDSALYLCASSLGRRGVGEQFFGPGTRLTVL.

The CDR3 loop is CASRKTSGSAGELFF. The CDR3 region has the DNA TGTGCCAGCAGGAAGACTAGCGGGAGCGCCGGGGAGCTGTTTTTT. The rearrangement links TRBV2 to TRBJ2-2; TRBD2 agrees at 12 bases. CDR1 is SNHLY and CDR2 is FYNNEI in the germline V gene. The CDR3 has 15 residues. Trimming took 6 bases from V and 6 from J; bases not matched to a gene: 5. Full variable domain (rest looked up from reference TRBV2 and TRBJ2-2): EPEVTQTPSHQVTQMGQEVILRCVPISNHLYFYWYRQILGQKVEFLVSFYNNEISEKSEIFDDQFSVERPDGSNFTLKIRSTKLEDSAMYFCASRKTSGSAGELFFGEGSRLTVL.

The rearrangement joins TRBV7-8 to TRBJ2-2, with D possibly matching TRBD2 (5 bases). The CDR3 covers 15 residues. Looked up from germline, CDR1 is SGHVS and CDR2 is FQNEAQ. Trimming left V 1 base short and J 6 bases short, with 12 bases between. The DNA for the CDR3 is TGTGCCAGCAGCTTAGGACCCTCGAGGGCCGGGGAGCTGTTTTTT. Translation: CASSLGPSRAGELFF. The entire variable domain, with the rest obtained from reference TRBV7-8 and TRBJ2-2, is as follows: GAGVSQSPRYKVAKRGQDVALRCDPISGHVSLFWYQQALGQGPEFLTYFQNEAQLDKSGLPSDRFFAERPEGSVSTLKIQRTQQEDSAVYLCASSLGPSRAGELFFGEGSRLTVL.

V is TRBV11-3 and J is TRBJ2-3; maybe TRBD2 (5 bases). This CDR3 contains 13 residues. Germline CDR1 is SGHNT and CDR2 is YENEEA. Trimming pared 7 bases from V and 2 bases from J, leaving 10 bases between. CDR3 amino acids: CASTGESTDTQYF. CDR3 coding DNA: TGTGCCAGCACCGGGGAGTCCACAGATACGCAGTATTTT.

The CDR3 bases are TGTGCTAGTGCCATGAGGGGCAGGGGGCTGGGTGGTTCCTCCTACGAGCAGTACTTC. Its protein product is CASAMRGRGLGGSSYEQYF. The V gene is TRBV12-5, the J gene TRBJ2-7, with 8 nucleotides matching TRBD1. From germline, CDR1 is LGHNT and CDR2 FRNRAP. The CDR3 has 19 amino acids. V dropped 7 bases and J dropped 0; count of bases not matched to a gene: 20.

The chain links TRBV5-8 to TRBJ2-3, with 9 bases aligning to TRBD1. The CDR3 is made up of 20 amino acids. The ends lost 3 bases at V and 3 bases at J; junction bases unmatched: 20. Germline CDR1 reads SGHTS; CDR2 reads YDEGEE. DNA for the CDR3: TGTGCCAGCAGCTATTTGGGGGGGGCCCGGGACAGGGATTATACAGATACGCAGTATTTT. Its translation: CASSYLGGARDRDYTDTQYF.

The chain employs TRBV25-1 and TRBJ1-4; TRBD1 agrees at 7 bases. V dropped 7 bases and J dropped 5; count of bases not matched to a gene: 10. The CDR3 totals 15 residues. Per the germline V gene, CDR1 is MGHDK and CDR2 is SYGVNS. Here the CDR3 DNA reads TGTGCCAGCAACTCAGGGGGGATCCCCAATGAAAAACTGTTTTTT. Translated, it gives CASNSGGIPNEKLFF.

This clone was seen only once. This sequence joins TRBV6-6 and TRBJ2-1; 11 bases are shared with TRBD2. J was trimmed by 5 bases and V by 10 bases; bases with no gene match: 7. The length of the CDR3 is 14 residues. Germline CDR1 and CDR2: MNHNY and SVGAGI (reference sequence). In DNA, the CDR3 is TGTGCCACCAAACGACTAGCGGGGAACAATGAGCAGTTCTTC. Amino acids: CATKRLAGNNEQFF.